These T cell receptor beta chains were read from a single sample in a study of T-cell memory formation after mild COVID-19. TCRdb re-analysed the 5' RACE reads in MiXCR, keeping a single row per CDR3 protein. Of 90,000 to 120,000 distinct CDR3 sequences detected, roughly a sixth appear once; the ten largest clones hold approximately 5.1%. The source material was PBMCs or a T cell subset sorted from them (not recorded which). The receptor set was obtained from a man aged 18 to 35 who had mild COVID-19 (a few samples of this study predate the infection). Cell type and time point are not known. CDR3s include the opening cysteine and the closing phenylalanine or tryptophan. The D gene is left open where the match is weak. Clone size appears in some rows only: once, few, many, or a class for an expanded clone.

d_call | j_call | v_call | clone_size | cdr3_aa | cdr3_nt
. | TRBJ1-1 | TRBV29-1 | . | CSAISHGVNTEAFF | TGCAGCGCTATTTCCCACGGGGTGAACACTGAAGCTTTCTTT
TRBD1 | TRBJ1-6 | TRBV28 | . | CASSDLQDRVF | TGTGCCAGCAGTGACCTACAGGACAGGGTTTTT
. | TRBJ2-3 | TRBV5-1 | . | CASSKEDTQYF | TGCGCCAGCAGCAAGGAGGATACGCAGTATTTT
. | TRBJ1-1 | TRBV7-2 | . | CASSRPGSTEAFF | TGTGCCAGCAGCCGACCTGGTAGCACTGAAGCTTTCTTT
. | TRBJ2-1 | TRBV5-1 | . | CASSFTGLNEQFF | TGCGCCAGCAGTTTCACAGGGTTGAATGAGCAGTTCTTC
TRBD2 | TRBJ2-2 | TRBV9 | . | CASSVGSGRNTGELFF | TGTGCCAGCAGCGTAGGTAGCGGGAGAAACACCGGGGAGCTGTTTTTT
TRBD2 | TRBJ2-1 | TRBV7-9 | . | CASSLQAGYNEQFF | TGTGCCAGCAGCTTGCAAGCGGGGTACAATGAGCAGTTCTTC
. | TRBJ2-5 | TRBV5-6 | . | CASIDSGGRQETQYF | TGTGCCAGCATCGACTCCGGGGGCCGGCAAGAGACCCAGTACTTC
. | TRBJ1-1 | TRBV20-1 | . | CSASLGVNTEAFF | TGCAGTGCTAGTCTAGGTGTGAACACTGAAGCTTTCTTT
TRBD2 | TRBJ2-2 | TRBV20-1 | . | CSAYPRTSGASGELFF | TGCAGTGCTTACCCCAGGACTAGCGGGGCCTCCGGGGAGCTGTTTTTT
. | TRBJ2-3 | TRBV20-1 | few | CSARKGRSLSGDTQYF | TGCAGTGCTAGGAAGGGCAGGTCACTGAGCGGGGATACGCAGTATTTT
. | TRBJ1-2 | TRBV9 | . | CASSIDIGASYGYTF | TGTGCCAGCAGCATCGATATCGGCGCGTCCTATGGCTACACCTTC
. | TRBJ2-2 | TRBV12-3/TRBV12-4 | few | CASKIGRGHGELFF | TGTGCCAGCAAAATAGGTCGGGGGCACGGGGAGCTGTTTTTT
. | TRBJ2-3 | TRBV2 | . | CASSEPFTDTQYF | TGTGCCAGCAGTGAACCCTTCACGGATACGCAGTATTTT
. | TRBJ2-7 | TRBV7-2 | few | CASSLSPLYEQYF | TGTGCCAGCAGCCTTTCACCACTTTACGAGCAGTACTTC
. | TRBJ1-1 | TRBV30 | few | CAWRQGLSTEAFF | TGTGCCTGGAGGCAGGGTTTGAGCACTGAAGCTTTCTTT
TRBD1 | TRBJ1-1 | TRBV7-6 | . | CASIQDRGNTEAFF | TGTGCCAGCATCCAGGACAGGGGGAACACTGAAGCTTTCTTT
. | TRBJ2-3 | TRBV18 | few | CASSPPLATSTDTQYF | TGTGCCAGCTCACCACCGCTAGCGACCAGCACAGATACGCAGTATTTT